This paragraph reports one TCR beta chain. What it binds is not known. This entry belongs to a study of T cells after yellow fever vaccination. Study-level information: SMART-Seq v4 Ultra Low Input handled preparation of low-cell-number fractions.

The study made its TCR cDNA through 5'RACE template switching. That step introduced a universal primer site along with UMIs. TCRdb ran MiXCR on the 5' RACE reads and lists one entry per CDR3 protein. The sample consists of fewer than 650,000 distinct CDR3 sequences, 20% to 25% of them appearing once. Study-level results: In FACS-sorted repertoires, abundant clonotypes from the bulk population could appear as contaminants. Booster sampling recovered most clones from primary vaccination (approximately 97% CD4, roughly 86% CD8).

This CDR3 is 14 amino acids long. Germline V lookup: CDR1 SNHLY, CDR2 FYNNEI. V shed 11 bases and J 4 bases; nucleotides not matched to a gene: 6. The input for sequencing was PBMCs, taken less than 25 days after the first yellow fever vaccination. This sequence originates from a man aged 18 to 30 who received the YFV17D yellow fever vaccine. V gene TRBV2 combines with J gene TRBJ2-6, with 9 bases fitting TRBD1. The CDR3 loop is CAGGQGPGANVLTF. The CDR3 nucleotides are TGTGCCGGCGGACAGGGGCCCGGGGCCAACGTCCTGACTTTC.